This TCR beta chain was sequenced for a study of blood T cell repertoires in COVID-19. Profiling relied on immunoSEQ multiplex PCR, and the TCRdb table lists in-frame clones only, not all of them. The table includes hundreds of thousands of clones, around 90% detected once. The CDR3 has 16 amino acids. With 3 bases clipped from V and 7 bases from J, the junction kept 9 bases outside the gene matches. Germline V gives CDR1 MDHEN, CDR2 SYDVKM. Sequenced material: PBMCs or T cells enriched from blood (not recorded which). This receptor was taken from a woman younger than 30 with acute COVID-19. J is TRBJ2-2 and V is TRBV28; 9 positions match TRBD2. CDR3 coding DNA: TGTGCCAGCAGTTTCGTGGGTAGCGGGAGCAGCGGGGAGCTGTTTTTT. Translation: CASSFVGSGSSGELFF.